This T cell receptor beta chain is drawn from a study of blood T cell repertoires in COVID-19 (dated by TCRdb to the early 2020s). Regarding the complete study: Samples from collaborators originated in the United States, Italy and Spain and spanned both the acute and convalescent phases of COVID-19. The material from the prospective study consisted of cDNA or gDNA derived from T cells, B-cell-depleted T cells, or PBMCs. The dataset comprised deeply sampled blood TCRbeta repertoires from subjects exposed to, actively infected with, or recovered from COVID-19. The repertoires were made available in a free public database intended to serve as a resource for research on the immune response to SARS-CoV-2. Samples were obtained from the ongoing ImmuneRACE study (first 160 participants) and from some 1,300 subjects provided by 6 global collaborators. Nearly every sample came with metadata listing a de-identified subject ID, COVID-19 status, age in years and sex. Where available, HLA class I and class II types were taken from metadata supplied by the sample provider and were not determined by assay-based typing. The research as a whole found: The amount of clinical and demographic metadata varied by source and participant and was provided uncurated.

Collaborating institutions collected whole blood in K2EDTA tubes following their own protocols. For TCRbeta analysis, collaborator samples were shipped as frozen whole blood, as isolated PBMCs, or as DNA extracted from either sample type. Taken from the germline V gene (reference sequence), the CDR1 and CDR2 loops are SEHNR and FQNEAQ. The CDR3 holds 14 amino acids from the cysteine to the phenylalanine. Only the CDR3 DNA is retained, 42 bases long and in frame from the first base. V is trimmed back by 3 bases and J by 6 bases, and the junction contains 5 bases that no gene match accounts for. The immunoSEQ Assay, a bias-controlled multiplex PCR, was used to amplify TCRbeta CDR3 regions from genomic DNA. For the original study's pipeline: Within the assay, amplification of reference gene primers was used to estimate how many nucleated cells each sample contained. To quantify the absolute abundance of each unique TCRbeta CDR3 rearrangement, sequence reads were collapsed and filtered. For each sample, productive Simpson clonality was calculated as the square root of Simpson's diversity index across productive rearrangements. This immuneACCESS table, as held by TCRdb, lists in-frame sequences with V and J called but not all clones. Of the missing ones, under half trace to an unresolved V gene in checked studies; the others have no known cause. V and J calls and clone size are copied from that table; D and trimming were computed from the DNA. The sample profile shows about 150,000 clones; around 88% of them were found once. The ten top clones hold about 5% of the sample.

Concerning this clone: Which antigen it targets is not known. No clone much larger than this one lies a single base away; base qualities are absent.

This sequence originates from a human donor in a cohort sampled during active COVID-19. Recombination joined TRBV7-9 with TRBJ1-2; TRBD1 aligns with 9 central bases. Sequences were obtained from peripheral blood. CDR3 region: CASSFGGTGHGYTF. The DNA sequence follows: TGTGCCAGCAGCTTCGGGGGGACAGGGCATGGCTACACCTTC.